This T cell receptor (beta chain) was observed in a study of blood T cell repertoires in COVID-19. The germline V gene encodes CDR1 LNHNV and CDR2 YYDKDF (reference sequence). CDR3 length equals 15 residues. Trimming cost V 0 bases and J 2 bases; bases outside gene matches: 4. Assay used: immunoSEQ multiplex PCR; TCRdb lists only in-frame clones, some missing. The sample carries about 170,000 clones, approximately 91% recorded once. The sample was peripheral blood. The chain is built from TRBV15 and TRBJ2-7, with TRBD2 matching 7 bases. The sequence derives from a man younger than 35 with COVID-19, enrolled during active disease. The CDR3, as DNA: TGTGCCACCAGCAGAGATCTTGCGGGAGCCTACGAGCAGTACTTC. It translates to CATSRDLAGAYEQYF. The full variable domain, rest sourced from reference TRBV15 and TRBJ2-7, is DAMVIQNPRYQVTQFGKPVTLSCSQTLNHNVMYWYQQKSSQAPKLLFHYYDKDFNNEADTPDNFQSRRPNTSFCFLDIRSPGLGDTAMYLCATSRDLAGAYEQYFGPGTRLTVT.